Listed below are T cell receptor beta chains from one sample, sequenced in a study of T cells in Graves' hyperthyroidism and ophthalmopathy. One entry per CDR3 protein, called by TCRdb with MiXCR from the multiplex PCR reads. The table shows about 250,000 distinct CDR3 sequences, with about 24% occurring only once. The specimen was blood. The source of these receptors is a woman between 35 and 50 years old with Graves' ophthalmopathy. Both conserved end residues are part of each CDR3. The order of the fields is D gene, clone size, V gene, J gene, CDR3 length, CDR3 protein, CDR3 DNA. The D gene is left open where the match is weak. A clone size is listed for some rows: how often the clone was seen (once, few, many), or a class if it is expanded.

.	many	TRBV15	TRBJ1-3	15	CATSMDDSSGNTIYF	TGTGCCACCAGCATGGACGACAGCTCTGGAAACACCATATATTTT
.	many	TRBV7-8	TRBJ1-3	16	CASSSLGGLSGNTIYF	TGTGCCAGCAGCTCTCTGGGGGGGCTGTCTGGAAACACCATATATTTT
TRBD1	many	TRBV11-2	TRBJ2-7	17	CASSLVGGTGQRNEQYF	TGTGCCAGCAGCTTAGTTGGGGGGACAGGGCAGCGGAACGAGCAGTACTTC
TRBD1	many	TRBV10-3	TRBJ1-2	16	CAISDPRQGMNYGYTF	TGTGCCATCAGTGACCCCCGACAGGGTATGAACTATGGCTACACCTTC
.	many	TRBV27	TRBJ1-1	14	CASSLRALNTEAFF	TGTGCCAGCAGTTTAAGGGCATTGAACACTGAAGCTTTCTTT
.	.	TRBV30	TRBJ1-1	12	CAWERGFAEAFF	TGTGCCTGGGAGAGGGGATTCGCTGAAGCTTTCTTT
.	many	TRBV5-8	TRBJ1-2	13	CASSGRVDYGYTF	TGTGCCAGCAGCGGGCGGGTAGACTATGGCTACACCTTC
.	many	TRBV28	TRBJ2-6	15	CASSYTVSGANVLTF	TGTGCCAGCAGTTACACTGTCTCTGGGGCCAACGTCCTGACTTTC
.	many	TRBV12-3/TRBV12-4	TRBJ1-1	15	CASSLWGGSNTEAFF	TGTGCCAGCAGTCTCTGGGGGGGCTCGAACACTGAAGCTTTCTTT
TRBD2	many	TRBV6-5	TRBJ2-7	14	CASTVTSGAYEQYF	TGTGCCAGCACCGTCACTAGCGGAGCCTACGAGCAGTACTTC
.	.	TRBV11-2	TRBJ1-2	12	CASSFWPDRYTF	TGTGCCAGCAGCTTTTGGCCGGACCGCTACACCTTC
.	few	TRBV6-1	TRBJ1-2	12	CASSEWGGGYTF	TGTGCCAGCAGTGAATGGGGGGGAGGCTACACCTTC
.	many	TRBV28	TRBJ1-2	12	CASSSGDYGYTF	TGTGCCAGCAGTAGTGGGGACTATGGCTACACCTTC
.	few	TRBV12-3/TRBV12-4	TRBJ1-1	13	CASSLGGNAEAFF	TGTGCCAGCAGTTTGGGGGGAAACGCTGAAGCTTTCTTT
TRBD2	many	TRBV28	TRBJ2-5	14	CASSHTSGSETQYF	TGTGCCAGCAGCCATACTAGCGGGAGTGAGACCCAGTACTTC
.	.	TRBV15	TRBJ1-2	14	CATSRDPSSSGYTF	TGTGCCACCAGCAGAGATCCGTCCTCATCGGGCTACACCTTC
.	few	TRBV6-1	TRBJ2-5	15	CASSDYGASQETQYF	TGTGCCAGCAGTGATTATGGGGCCTCCCAAGAGACCCAGTACTTC
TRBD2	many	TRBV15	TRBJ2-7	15	CATSRGAGGTYEQYF	TGTGCCACCAGCAGGGGAGCGGGAGGCACCTACGAGCAGTACTTC
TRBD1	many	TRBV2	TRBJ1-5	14	CASSATGGNQPQHF	TGTGCCAGCAGCGCGACAGGGGGCAATCAGCCCCAGCATTTT
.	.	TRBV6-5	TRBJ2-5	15	CASSYFREGGETQYF	TGTGCCAGCAGTTACTTCAGGGAGGGGGGGGAGACCCAGTACTTC
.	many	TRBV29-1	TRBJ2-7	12	CSVDVGIYEQYF	TGCAGCGTTGATGTGGGGATCTACGAGCAGTACTTC
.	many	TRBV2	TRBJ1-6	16	CASSEVGIAYNSPLHF	TGTGCCAGCAGTGAAGTGGGGATTGCCTATAATTCACCCCTCCACTTT
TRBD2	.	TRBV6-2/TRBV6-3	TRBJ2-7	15	CASRNGLAGPYEQYF	TGTGCCAGCAGAAACGGACTAGCGGGACCATACGAGCAGTACTTC
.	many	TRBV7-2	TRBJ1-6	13	CASSLRPALTLHF	TGTGCCAGCAGCTTACGACCGGCTTTAACCCTCCACTTT
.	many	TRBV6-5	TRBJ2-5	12	CASSYSSETQYF	TGTGCCAGCAGTTACTCTTCAGAGACCCAGTACTTC
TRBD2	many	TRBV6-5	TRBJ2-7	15	CASSFRLAGGYEQYF	TGTGCCAGCAGTTTCCGACTAGCGGGAGGCTACGAGCAGTACTTC
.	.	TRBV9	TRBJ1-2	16	CASSVALIGGDYGYNF	TGTGCCAGCAGCGTAGCTCTCATCGGGGGAGACTATGGCTACAACTTC
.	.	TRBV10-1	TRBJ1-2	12	CASSGDNYGYTF	TGCGCCAGCAGCGGGGATAACTATGGCTACACCTTC
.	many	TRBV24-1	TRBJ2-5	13	CATSVDGMETQYF	TGTGCCACCAGTGTGGATGGGATGGAAACCCAGTACTTC
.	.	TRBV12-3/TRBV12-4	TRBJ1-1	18	CASSLRGRGLFMNTEAFF	TGTGCCAGCAGCCTCAGAGGGCGGGGGTTATTCATGAACACTGAAGCTTTCTTT
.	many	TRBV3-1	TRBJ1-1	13	CASSHTENTEAFF	TGTGCCAGCAGCCATACAGAAAACACTGAAGCTTTCTTT
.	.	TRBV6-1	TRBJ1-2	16	CASSEGRMVLHYGYIF	TGTGCCAGCAGTGAAGGGAGAATGGTCTTACACTATGGCTACATCTTC
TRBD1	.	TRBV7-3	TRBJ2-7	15	CASSRSGQGSYEQYF	TGTGCCAGCAGCAGATCGGGACAGGGAAGCTACGAGCAGTACTTC
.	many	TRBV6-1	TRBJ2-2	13	CASSHPLGEELFF	TGTGCCAGCAGCCACCCTTTGGGCGAAGAGCTGTTTTTT
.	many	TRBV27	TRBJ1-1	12	CASSSVNTEAFF	TGTGCCAGCAGTTCTGTGAACACTGAAGCTTTCTTT
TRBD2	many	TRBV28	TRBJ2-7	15	CASSPVVAGNYEQYF	TGTGCCAGCAGCCCGGTGGTAGCGGGAAACTACGAGCAGTACTTC
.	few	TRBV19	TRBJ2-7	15	CASSRTRDGAYEQYF	TGTGCCAGTAGTCGCACCCGGGACGGGGCCTACGAGCAGTACTTC
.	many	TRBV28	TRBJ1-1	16	CASSLTGISMNTEAFF	TGTGCCAGCAGTCTCACAGGGATCTCGATGAACACTGAAGCTTTCTTT
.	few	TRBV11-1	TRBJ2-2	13	CASNPLRTGELFF	TGTGCCAGCAACCCCTTACGCACCGGGGAGCTGTTTTTT
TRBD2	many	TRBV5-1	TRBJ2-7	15	CASSLTSGSFDEQYF	TGCGCCAGCAGCTTGACTAGCGGGAGTTTTGACGAGCAGTACTTC
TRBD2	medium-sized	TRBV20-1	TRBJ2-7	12	CSARLADYEQYF	TGCAGTGCTAGGCTAGCGGACTACGAGCAGTACTTC
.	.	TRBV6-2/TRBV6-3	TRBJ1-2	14	CASRTDGTNYGYTF	TGTGCCAGCAGAACTGACGGGACTAACTATGGCTACACCTTC
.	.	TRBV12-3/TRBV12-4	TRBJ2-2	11	CAISLGGELSF	TGTGCCATCAGTTTGGGTGGGGAGCTGTCTTTT
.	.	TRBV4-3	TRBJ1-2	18	CASSQSAVETDANYGYTF	TGCGCCAGCAGCCAATCCGCCGTAGAGACAGACGCTAACTATGGCTACACCTTC
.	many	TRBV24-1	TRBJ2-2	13	CATSGQNTGELFF	TGTGCCACCAGCGGGCAGAACACCGGGGAGCTGTTTTTT
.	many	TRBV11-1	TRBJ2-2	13	CASSARVVGELFF	TGTGCCAGCAGCGCCCGGGTTGTCGGGGAGCTGTTTTTT
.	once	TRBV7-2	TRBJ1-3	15	CASSLSAYSGNTIYF	TGTGCCAGCAGCTTATCTGCCTACTCTGGAAACACCATATATTTT
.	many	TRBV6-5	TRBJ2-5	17	CASSPHGGQWGQETQYF	TGTGCCAGCAGTCCCCACGGGGGACAGTGGGGCCAAGAGACCCAGTACTTC
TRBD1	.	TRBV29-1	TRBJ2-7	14	CSVSQGAGSYEQYF	TGCAGCGTCAGTCAGGGGGCGGGATCCTACGAGCAGTACTTC
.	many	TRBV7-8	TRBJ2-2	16	CASSPAGGTVTGELFF	TGTGCCAGCAGCCCCGCTGGCGGGACAGTGACCGGGGAGCTGTTTTTT
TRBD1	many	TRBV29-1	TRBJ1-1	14	CSMYRGLRNTEAFF	TGCAGCATGTACAGGGGCTTACGGAACACTGAAGCTTTCTTT
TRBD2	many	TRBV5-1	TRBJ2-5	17	CASSLLLAGGSVETQYF	TGCGCCAGCAGCTTGCTTCTAGCGGGAGGATCGGTGGAGACCCAGTACTTC
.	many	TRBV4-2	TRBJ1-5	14	CASSHGYSNQPQHF	TGTGCCAGCAGCCATGGGTATAGCAATCAGCCCCAGCATTTT
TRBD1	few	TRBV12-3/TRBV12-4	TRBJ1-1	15	CASSTTGAMNTEAFF	TGTGCCAGCAGTACTACAGGGGCCATGAACACTGAAGCTTTCTTT
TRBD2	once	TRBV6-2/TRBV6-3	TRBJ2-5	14	CASKRSGVGETQYF	TGTGCCAGCAAACGAAGCGGGGTCGGGGAGACCCAGTACTTC